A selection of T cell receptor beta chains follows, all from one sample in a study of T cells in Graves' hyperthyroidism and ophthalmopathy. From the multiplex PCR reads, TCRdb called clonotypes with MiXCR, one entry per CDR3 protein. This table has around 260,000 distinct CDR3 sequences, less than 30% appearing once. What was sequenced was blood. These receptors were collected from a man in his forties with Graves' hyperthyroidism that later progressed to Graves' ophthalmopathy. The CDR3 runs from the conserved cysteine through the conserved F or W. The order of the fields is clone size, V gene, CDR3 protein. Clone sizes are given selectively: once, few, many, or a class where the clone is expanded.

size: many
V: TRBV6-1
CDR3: CASTRGNIQYF

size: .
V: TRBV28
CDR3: CASRGLAGIYEQYF

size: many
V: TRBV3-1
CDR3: CASSPFRASGRRQYF

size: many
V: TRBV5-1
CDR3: CASSLLAGDQPQHF

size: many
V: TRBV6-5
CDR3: CASSYGDRGPNTGELFF

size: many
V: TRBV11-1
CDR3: CASSRGQGGTGEKLFF

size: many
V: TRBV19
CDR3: CASSISEGYTF

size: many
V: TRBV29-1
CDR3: CSSGGRSTEAFF

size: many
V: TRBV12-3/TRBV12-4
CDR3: CASSLRSSSYEQYF

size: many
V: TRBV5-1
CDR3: CASSLVMRVETQYF

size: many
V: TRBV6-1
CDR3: CASSEDSGSGETQYF

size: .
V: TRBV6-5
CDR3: CASSSTRRETQYF

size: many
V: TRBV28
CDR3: CASKGGETQYF

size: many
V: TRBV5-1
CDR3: CASSFYTQGNTEAFF

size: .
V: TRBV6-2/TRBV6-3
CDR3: CASSYPWQEETQYF

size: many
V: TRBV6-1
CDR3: CASSQQGFGETQYF

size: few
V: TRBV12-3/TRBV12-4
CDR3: CASINRGTTEAFF

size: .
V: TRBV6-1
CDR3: CASSEVGNQETQYF

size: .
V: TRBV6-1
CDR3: CASRQDRENTEAFF

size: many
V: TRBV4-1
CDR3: CASSQASSGQGFFVETQYF

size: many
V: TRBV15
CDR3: CATSRYQGSGNQPQHF

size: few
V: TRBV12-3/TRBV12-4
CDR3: CASSLDRGSSYNSPLHF

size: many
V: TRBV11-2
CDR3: CASSLRFGLAGDYEQYF

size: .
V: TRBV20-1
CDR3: CSATGYGSNQPQHF

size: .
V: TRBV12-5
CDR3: CASGLVRGTGELFF

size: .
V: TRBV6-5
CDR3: CASSSDSISSYNSPLHF

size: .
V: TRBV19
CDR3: CASSIDSTEAFF

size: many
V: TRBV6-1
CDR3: CASSLAGFVSEQYF

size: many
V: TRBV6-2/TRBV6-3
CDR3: CASMGFFSYEQYF

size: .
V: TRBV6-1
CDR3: CASSPISNQPQHF

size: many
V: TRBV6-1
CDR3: CASTRTGSNYGYTF

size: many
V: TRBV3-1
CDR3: CASSPTGGETQYF

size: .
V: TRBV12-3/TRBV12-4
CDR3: CASGTHQPQHF

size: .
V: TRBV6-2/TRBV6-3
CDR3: CASSYPQGRHAANTEAFF

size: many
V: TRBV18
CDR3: CASSPPLAANTGELFF

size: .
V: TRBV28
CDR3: CAARRAGVYEQYF

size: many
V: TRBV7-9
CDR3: CASRGTINSGKQYF

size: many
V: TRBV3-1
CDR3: CASSERLVNTEAFF

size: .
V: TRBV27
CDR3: CASSSMGGRAEAFF

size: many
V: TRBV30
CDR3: CASSPNLANYGYTF

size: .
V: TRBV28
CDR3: CASSWTSGRSQETQYF

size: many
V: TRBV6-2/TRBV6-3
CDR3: CASSYSRTGGWGNTEAFF

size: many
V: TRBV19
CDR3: CASSKEGQGVYEQYF

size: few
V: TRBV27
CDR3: CASSSGWGTGQVNSPLHF

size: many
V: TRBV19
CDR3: CASSHWGNTEAFF

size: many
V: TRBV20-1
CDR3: CSANKANNYGYTF

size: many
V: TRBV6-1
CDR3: CATQGQNNYGYTF

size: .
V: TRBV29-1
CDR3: CSVERGMNTEAFF

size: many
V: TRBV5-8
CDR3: CASRNRQGSYEQYF

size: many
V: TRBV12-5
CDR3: CASGLVLGYQETQYF

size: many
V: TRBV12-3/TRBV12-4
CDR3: CASSLRQDYEQYF

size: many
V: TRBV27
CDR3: CASTPYRGYTGELFF

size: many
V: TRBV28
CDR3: CASSSHWTGTRTNTEAFF

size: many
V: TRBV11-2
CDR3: CASSLWHGNTEAFF

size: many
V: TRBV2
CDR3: CASSPDREQYF

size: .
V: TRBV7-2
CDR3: CASSLLTGGAGGYTF

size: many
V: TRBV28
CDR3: CASSSGQGIYEQYF

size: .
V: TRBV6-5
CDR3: CASSSETGSYGYTF

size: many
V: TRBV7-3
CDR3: CASSLTRDDQETQYF